This record concerns one T cell receptor beta chain sequence. Its antigen is not known. The record originates from a study of T cell responses to AZD1222 COVID-19 vaccine. General study points: Scientists sampled the repertoires only once the peak T cell response had passed.

Produced via immunoSEQ multiplex PCR; TCRdb's table is partial and in-frame only. The sample yields more than 150,000 clones, around 85% seen once. The J segment lost 5 bases and the V segment lost 6 bases, leaving 10 bases of the junction unmatched. The CDR3 is made up of 15 amino acids. CDR1 is SGHRS, CDR2 YFSETQ, per germline. The input for sequencing was peripheral blood, taken after recovery from COVID-19. V and J are TRBV5-1 and TRBJ2-3; 9 nucleotides agree with TRBD2. The sequence was obtained from an adult who had recovered from COVID-19. The DNA for the CDR3 is TGCGCCAGCAACTTAGCGGGAGCTGCGGTAGATACGCAGTATTTT. This encodes CASNLAGAAVDTQYF.